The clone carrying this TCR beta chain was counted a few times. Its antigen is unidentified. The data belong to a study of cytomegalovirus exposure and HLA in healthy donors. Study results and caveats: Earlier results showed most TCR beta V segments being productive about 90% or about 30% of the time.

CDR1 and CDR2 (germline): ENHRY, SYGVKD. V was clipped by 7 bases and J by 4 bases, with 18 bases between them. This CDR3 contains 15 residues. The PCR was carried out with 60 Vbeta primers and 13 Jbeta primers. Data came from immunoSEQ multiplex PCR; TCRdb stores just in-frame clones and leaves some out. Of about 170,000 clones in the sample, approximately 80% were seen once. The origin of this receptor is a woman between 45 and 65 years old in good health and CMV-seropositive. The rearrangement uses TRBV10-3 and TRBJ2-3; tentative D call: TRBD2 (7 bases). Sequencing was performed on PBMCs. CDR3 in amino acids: CAITQGGGKADTQYF. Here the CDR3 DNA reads TGTGCCATCACCCAGGGAGGGGGTAAGGCAGATACGCAGTATTTT.